Below are 8 T cell receptor beta chains sequenced from a single sample in a study of T cell responses to AZD1222 COVID-19 vaccine. Sequencing used immunoSEQ multiplex PCR; TCRdb keeps in-frame clones, though not all of them. The repertoire holds around 130,000 clones, with 90% to 95% as singletons. The sample consisted of peripheral blood, taken on day 0 of AZD1222 vaccination. The receptors come from an adult in good health.

This chain links TRBV3-1 (or the pseudogene TRBV3-2) with TRBJ1-5, with a tentative D call TRBD1 (5 bases). The germline gives CDR1 LGHDT, CDR2 YNNKEL (reference sequence). CDR3 size: 16 residues. Deletions cut 0 bases from V and 0 bases from J, with 9 bases between. This CDR3 reads CASSQDGGYSNQPQHF. DNA for the CDR3: TGTGCCAGCAGCCAAGATGGGGGGTATAGCAATCAGCCCCAGCATTTT.

This chain uses TRBV19 with TRBJ1-1, with TRBD1 as a possible D gene (5 bases). This CDR3 has 13 residues. Germline assignment: CDR1 LNHDA and CDR2 SQIVND (reference sequence). Trimming took 6 bases from V and 3 from J, leaving 11 bases between them. CDR3 DNA sequence: TGTGCCAGTAGGCCAGGGAGGGACACTGAAGCTTTCTTT. Its translation is CASRPGRDTEAFF.

The chain has TRBV12-5 and TRBJ1-2; D not certain. This CDR3 spans 13 amino acids. The V and J ends lost 7 bases and 7 bases respectively, with 16 bases between them. Germline CDR1 and CDR2: LGHNT and FRNRAP. CDR3 nucleotide sequence: TGTGCTAGTGCCTCATTGGCGGCGGGTGGCTACACCTTC. Translating gives CASASLAAGGYTF.

The rearrangement links TRBV7-9 to TRBJ2-7; D is uncertain. This CDR3 comprises 12 residues. Germline-derived CDR1 and CDR2 are SEHNR and FQNEAQ (reference sequence). The V end lost 1 base, the J end lost 6 bases, and 7 bases lay between the germline ends. CDR3 amino acids: CASSLGRAEQYF. The CDR3 DNA is TGTGCCAGCAGCTTAGGGCGAGCCGAGCAGTACTTC. Based on the CDR3 plus reference TRBV7-9 and TRBJ2-7, the full variable domain is DTGVSQNPRHKITKRGQNVTFRCDPISEHNRLYWYRQTLGQGPEFLTYFQNEAQLEKSRLLSDRFSAERPKGSFSTLEIQRTEQGDSAMYLCASSLGRAEQYFGPGTRLTVT.

V is TRBV20-1 and J is TRBJ1-1; D unresolved. Germline values: CDR1 DFQATT, CDR2 SNEGSKA (reference sequence). This CDR3 has 14 amino acids. V lost 3 bases to trimming and J lost 1 base, with 12 bases between them. The CDR3 DNA is TGCAGTGCTAGTGTCCCCCCAGAGAACACTGAAGCTTTCTTT. Its protein is CSASVPPENTEAFF.

The chain's CDR3 is CASSLALGTDTQYF. CDR3 nucleotides: TGTGCCAGCAGCTTAGCGCTGGGCACAGATACGCAGTATTTT. This chain joins TRBV7-9 and TRBJ2-3; no clear D. This CDR3 has 14 residues. Trimming removed 0 bases at V and 1 base at J, with 5 bases between. Germline loops: CDR1 SEHNR, CDR2 FQNEAQ (reference sequence).

This clone was counted once. V and J are TRBV5-1 and TRBJ2-7, with 10 bases lining up with TRBD2. J gave up 3 bases and V 9 bases, and 18 bases lay outside the gene matches. Germline V gene sequence: CDR1 SGHRS, CDR2 YFSETQ. The CDR3 length is 17 residues. The CDR3 loop reads CAINRTSGPGKCYEQYF. The DNA of the CDR3 is TGCGCCATCAACCGGACTAGCGGCCCAGGGAAATGCTACGAGCAGTACTTC.

The chain combines TRBV14 with TRBJ1-5; D is ambiguous. The V end was cut by 6 bases, the J end by 3 bases, with 12 bases between. This CDR3 is built from 14 residues. CDR1 is SGHDN, CDR2 FVKESK, per germline. Here the CDR3 reads CASSHKPINQPQHF. The CDR3 DNA reads TGTGCCAGCAGTCATAAACCCATCAATCAGCCCCAGCATTTT.